This T cell receptor beta chain was found in a study (dated by TCRdb to the mid-2010s). With regard to the full study: Whether tumor-infiltrating Tregs in breast cancer are recruited from blood Tregs or converted in situ from other CD4+ T cell subsets was tested. On the study overall, not on this receptor specifically: Tumor-infiltrating Treg TCR alpha and beta sequences overlapped most with tumor naive CD4+ T cells, then with blood naive CD4+ T cells. Tumor memory CD4+ T cell TCR gene usage clustered with blood and lymph node memory CD4+ cells and lymph node naive CD4+ cells. Validation in the larger cohort was restricted to a single TCR beta V-J rearrangement rather than whole repertoires.

Sequences MNHEY (CDR1) and SVGEGT (CDR2) are obtained from the germline V gene. Taken from cysteine to phenylalanine, the CDR3 has 15 residues. The kept DNA is CDR3 alone, 45 bases in frame from the first base. V drops 3 bases and J drops 0 bases, leaving 11 bases in between. Full-length TCR variable regions were amplified by 5' RACE PCR with constant-region reverse primers, and semi-nested PCR with Nested Universal Primer A was subsequently performed. The ReliaPrep RNA Cell Miniprep System was used to extract total RNA, which was then reverse transcribed into 5'RACE-ready cDNA with the SMARTer RACE 5'/3' Kit. Multiplex adaptors were used to barcode full-length TCR alpha and beta libraries, and the barcoded libraries were sequenced on an Illumina MiSeq. In the paper's pipeline: Sequencing data were pooled across the five patients for each of nine subset-tissue groups and compared by unsupervised clustering of TCR gene usage. Repertoire similarity was calculated with the Morisita-Horn index, weighting shared sequences by their contribution to each repertoire. Using fastp at Q25 and MiXCR, TCRdb reprocessed the public reads and kept productive beta chains. Here each entry gathers all rows of one CDR3 protein and keeps the most common genes and DNA. The V and J calls shown here were made by TCRdb, not taken from the authors' results. This sample gives around 50,000 distinct CDR3 sequences in total; under 20% of them show up just once. Approximately 2.3% of the sample belongs to the ten largest clones.

As a fraction of the sample, this clonotype is medium-sized (0.01 to 0.1%). Its specific antigen is unknown. No much larger clone is present one base from it, and per-base qualities are unavailable. The Miltenyi Naive CD4+ T Cell Isolation kit was used to purify naive CD4+ T cells, and Tregs were depleted with CD25 microbeads. Tregs, naive and memory CD4+ T cells from tumor, blood and ipsilateral draining lymph nodes of a handful of breast cancer patients underwent full-length TCR alpha and beta sequencing. Mononuclear cells from lymph nodes or approximately 46 ml of peripheral blood were isolated by Ficoll density gradient centrifugation. A purity exceeding 90% was confirmed by FACS for the sorted cell populations.

The sequence came from a female donor with breast cancer. The sequence is built from TRBV6-2 or TRBV6-3 and TRBJ1-1, with no confidently assigned D gene. Sequencing used naive CD4+ T cells sorted from blood. The sample's cell subset or site, from its label and the paper: naive CD4+ T cells, CD4+CD45RA+CD25-. The CDR3 has the sequence CASSYSGGLNTEAFF. The nucleotide sequence reads as follows: TGTGCCAGCAGTTATAGTGGCGGCCTGAACACTGAAGCTTTCTTT.